The T cell receptor (beta chain) under discussion was sequenced for a study of T cell responses to AZD1222 COVID-19 vaccine. The table came from immunoSEQ multiplex PCR; TCRdb's copy has only in-frame clones and leaves some out. The table includes 110,000 to 150,000 clones, approximately 91% detected once. Losses at the gene ends were 5 bases for V and 6 bases for J; bases not matched to a gene: 14. This CDR3 is built from 17 residues. The germline CDR1 and CDR2 sequences are LGHNT and FRNRAP. Sequencing used peripheral blood, obtained on day 0 of AZD1222 vaccination. This TCR was sampled from an adult in good health. The chain is built from TRBV12-5 and TRBJ2-3; 10 nucleotides match TRBD2. This chain's CDR3 is CASGTSRAGGQMDTQYF. The CDR3, as DNA: TGTGCTAGTGGTACGAGTCGAGCGGGGGGGCAGATGGATACGCAGTATTTT. Variable domain in full (rest from reference TRBV12-5 and TRBJ2-3): DARVTQTPRHKVTEMGQEVTMRCQPILGHNTVFWYRQTMMQGLELLAYFRNRAPLDDSGMPKDRFSAEMPDATLATLKIQPSEPRDSAVYFCASGTSRAGGQMDTQYFGPGTRLTVL.